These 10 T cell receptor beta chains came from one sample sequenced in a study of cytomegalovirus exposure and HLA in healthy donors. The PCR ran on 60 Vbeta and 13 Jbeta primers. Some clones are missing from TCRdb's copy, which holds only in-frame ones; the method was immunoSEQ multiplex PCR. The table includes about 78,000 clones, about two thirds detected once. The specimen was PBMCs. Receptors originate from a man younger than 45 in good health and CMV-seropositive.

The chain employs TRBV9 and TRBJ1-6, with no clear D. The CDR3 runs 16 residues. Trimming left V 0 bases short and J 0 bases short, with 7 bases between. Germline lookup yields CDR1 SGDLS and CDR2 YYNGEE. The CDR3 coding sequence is TGTGCCAGCAGCGTAGCTCCAGGCTCCTATAATTCACCCCTCCACTTT. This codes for CASSVAPGSYNSPLHF.

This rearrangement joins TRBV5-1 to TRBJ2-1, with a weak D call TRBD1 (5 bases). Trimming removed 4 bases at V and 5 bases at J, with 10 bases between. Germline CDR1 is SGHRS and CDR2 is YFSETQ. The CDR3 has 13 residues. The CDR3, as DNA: TGCGCCAGCAGCAGGGGAACCGACAATGAGCAGTTCTTC. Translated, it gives CASSRGTDNEQFF.

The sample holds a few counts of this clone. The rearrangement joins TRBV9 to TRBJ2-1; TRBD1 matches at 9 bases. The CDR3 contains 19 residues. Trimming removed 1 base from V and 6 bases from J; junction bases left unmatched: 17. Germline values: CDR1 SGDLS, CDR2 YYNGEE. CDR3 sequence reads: CASSVWVGTGSGRGNEQFF. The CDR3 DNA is TGTGCCAGCAGCGTATGGGTGGGGACAGGGTCGGGAAGGGGCAATGAGCAGTTCTTC.

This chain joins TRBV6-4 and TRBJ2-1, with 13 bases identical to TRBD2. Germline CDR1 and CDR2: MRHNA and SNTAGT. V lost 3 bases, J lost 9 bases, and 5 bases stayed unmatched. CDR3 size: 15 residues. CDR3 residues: CASSEGLAGISEQFF. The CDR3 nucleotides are TGTGCCAGCAGTGAGGGACTAGCGGGAATTAGTGAGCAGTTCTTC.

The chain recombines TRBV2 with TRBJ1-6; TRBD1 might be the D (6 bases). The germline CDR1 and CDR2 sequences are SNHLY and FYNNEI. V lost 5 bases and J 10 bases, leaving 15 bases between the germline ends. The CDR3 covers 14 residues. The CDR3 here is CASSSRDNPSPLHF. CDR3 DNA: TGTGCCAGCAGTTCTAGGGACAACCCCTCACCCCTCCACTTT.

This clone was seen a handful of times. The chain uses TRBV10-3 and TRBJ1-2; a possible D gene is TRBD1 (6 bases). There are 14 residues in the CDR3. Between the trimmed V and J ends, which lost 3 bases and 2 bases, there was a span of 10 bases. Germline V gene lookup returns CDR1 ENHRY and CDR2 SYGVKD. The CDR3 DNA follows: TGTGCCATCAGTGACAGGGGCGAGAACTATGGCTACACCTTC. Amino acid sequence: CAISDRGENYGYTF.

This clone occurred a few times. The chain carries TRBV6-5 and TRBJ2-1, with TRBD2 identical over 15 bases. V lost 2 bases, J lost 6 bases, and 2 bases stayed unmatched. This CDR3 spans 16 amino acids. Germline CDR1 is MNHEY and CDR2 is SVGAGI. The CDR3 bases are TGTGCCAGCAGTTACAGGACTAGCGGGAGGGTCAATGAGCAGTTCTTC. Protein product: CASSYRTSGRVNEQFF.

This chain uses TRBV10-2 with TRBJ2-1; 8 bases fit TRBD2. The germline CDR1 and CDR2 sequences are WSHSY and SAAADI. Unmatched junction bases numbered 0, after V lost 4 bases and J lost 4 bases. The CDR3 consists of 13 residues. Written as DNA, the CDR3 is TGCGCCAGCAGTGGACTAGCGTACAATGAGCAGTTCTTC. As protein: CASSGLAYNEQFF.

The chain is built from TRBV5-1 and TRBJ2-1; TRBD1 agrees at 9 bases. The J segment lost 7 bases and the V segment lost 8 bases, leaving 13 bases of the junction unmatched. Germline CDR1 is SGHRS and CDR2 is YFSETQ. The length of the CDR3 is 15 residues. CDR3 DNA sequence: TGCGCCAGTTCGATTACAGGGGGCGCATGGAATGAGCAGTTCTTC. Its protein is CASSITGGAWNEQFF.

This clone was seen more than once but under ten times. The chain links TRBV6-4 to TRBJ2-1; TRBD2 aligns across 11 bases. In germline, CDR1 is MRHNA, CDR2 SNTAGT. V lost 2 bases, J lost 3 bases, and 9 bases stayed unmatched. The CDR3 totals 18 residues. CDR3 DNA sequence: TGTGCCAGCAGTGACGGGACTAGCGGCCTCGAGGGCTACAATGAGCAGTTCTTC. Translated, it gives CASSDGTSGLEGYNEQFF.